The rows below give T cell receptor beta chains drawn from one sample of a study of shared clonotypes between healthy human individuals. The data were produced by immunoSEQ multiplex PCR, yet TCRdb's version contains in-frame clones alone and is incomplete. This sample yields roughly 1.5 million clones, of which around 98% are seen a single time; around 0.45% belongs to the top ten. Sequenced material: naive CD4+ T cells sorted from blood. All receptors derive from a young man in good health. Each CDR3 is given without its conserved first and last residue. D genes are given only for firm matches.

NA,TRBJ2-2,TRBV5-4,ASTHSQHPNTGELF
TRBD1,TRBJ2-7,TRBV25-1,ASSENRGPSYEQY
NA,TRBJ1-1,TRBV11-2,ASSLVPDTQAF
NA,TRBJ2-7,TRBV9,ASSVVGDALYEQY
NA,TRBJ2-1,TRBV6-1,ASSEASAKKQF
TRBD2,TRBJ2-7,TRBV10-2,ASSASGSLY
TRBD2,TRBJ2-1,TRBV4-1,ASSHFERGYNEQF
NA,TRBJ2-7,TRBV28,ASSFTVDGPSGYEQY
TRBD2,TRBJ2-3,TRBV12-5,ASGLGRLAGADTQY
NA,TRBJ2-2,TRBV19,ASSITGTFNTGELF
NA,TRBJ2-7,TRBV18,ASSPRQESYEQY
TRBD2,TRBJ2-7,TRBV7-8,ASSSGLARYEQY
NA,TRBJ1-5,TRBV6-5,ASRRDFVSNQPQH
TRBD1,TRBJ1-3,TRBV5-1,ASTDREVGNTIY
TRBD2,TRBJ2-1,TRBV4-1,ASSLTASGLADRSYNEQF
NA,TRBJ1-1,TRBV6-5,ASSYTTGNTEAF
TRBD1,TRBJ1-5,TRBV28,ASRHQQGGQPQH
NA,TRBJ1-5,TRBV5-1,ASSLDVGSNQPQH
TRBD1,TRBJ1-1,TRBV6-5,ASSGTVPAPEAF
NA,TRBJ2-7,TRBV27,ASSLSAGPASYEQY
NA,TRBJ2-7,TRBV9,ASSVLPDTYEQY
TRBD1,TRBJ2-5,TRBV9,ASSAKGAQETQY
TRBD1,TRBJ1-4,TRBV18,ASSPPGQGALREKLF
TRBD1,TRBJ2-7,TRBV19,ASSRRDREYEQY
NA,TRBJ2-3,TRBV12-5,ASSASATDTQY
TRBD2,TRBJ2-5,TRBV29-1,SVVGGETQY
TRBD1,TRBJ2-7,TRBV5-4,ASSPFGQGDEQY
NA,TRBJ2-3,TRBV7-9,ASSLDEVSDTQY
TRBD2,TRBJ2-1,TRBV14,ASSQAGLAGWGYNEQF
NA,TRBJ2-2,TRBV28,ASSLAGVIGELF
TRBD2,TRBJ2-7,TRBV11-2,ASSPGLDYEQY
TRBD1,TRBJ2-3,TRBV5-1,ASSPGTGRADTQY
TRBD2,TRBJ2-1,TRBV6-5,ASRERELYNEQF
TRBD2,TRBJ2-5,TRBV15,ATSKGLAENQETQY
NA,TRBJ2-2,TRBV5-1,ASSLAAGQNTGELF
NA,TRBJ2-1,TRBV6-1,ASIRPTSSYNEQF
NA,TRBJ1-4,TRBV4-1,ASSRPGATNEKLF
NA,TRBJ2-7,TRBV5-4,ASSPGEEQYEQY
NA,TRBJ1-1,TRBV28,ASSDPGTEAF
NA,TRBJ2-1,TRBV2,ASSEASRRQF
TRBD2,TRBJ2-1,TRBV7-3,ASSIRVPGLGANEQF
NA,TRBJ1-4,TRBV5-1,ASSLATSSEKLF
NA,TRBJ1-5,TRBV19,ASSPARQVSNQPQH
NA,TRBJ2-7,TRBV11-2,ASSFSGADLYEQY
NA,TRBJ1-3,TRBV11-2,ASTRDALKSLSGNTIY
TRBD2,TRBJ2-1,TRBV28,ASLAGGPNFGLL
NA,TRBJ2-7,TRBV7-2,ASSSRPRSYEQY
NA,TRBJ1-1,TRBV5-8,ASSTGGIIMNTEAF
NA,TRBJ1-2,TRBV29-1,SVEGQPGYT
NA,TRBJ2-3,TRBV2,ASSDFASSDTQY
NA,TRBJ2-5,TRBV2,ASTQERPQY
TRBD2,TRBJ2-7,TRBV28,ASSKPLAGVSYEQY
NA,TRBJ2-7,TRBV28,ASSLLIGQNYEQY
NA,TRBJ1-5,TRBV6-1,ASSEASVQGSNQPQH
TRBD2,TRBJ2-1,TRBV27,ASSYPNRGLAGDSYNEQF
TRBD1,TRBJ2-7,TRBV7-2,ASSLRIGQGSYEQY
TRBD2,TRBJ2-1,TRBV29-1,SAEGLAVYNEQF
NA,TRBJ1-2,TRBV28,ASIETGSGYT